This T cell receptor (beta chain) appears in the sequencing data of a study of blood T cells in healthy people across ages. For the study at large: About one barcoded beta molecule per two T cells was captured by template switching.

Study outcomes and limitations: TCR beta diversity, measured per million T cells, fell in a roughly linear way with age. In long-lived donors, naive CD4+ cell counts and diversity exceeded those of aged donors. Expanded clonotype changes were possibly confounded by unknown donor CMV status.

A second about 6 to 12 cycle PCR used barcoded and J-beta primers. TCRdb recomputed calls from the 5' RACE reads with MiXCR, one row per CDR3 protein. Here the sample spans around 1,600,000 distinct CDR3 sequences, 35% to 45% being singletons. This CDR3 comprises 13 residues. Trimming took off 2 bases at V and 4 bases at J, with 9 bases between the two ends. Germline lookup yields CDR1 SGDLS and CDR2 YYNGEE. Comments on this clonotype: The antigen remains unidentified.

The sequencing sample was made of blood. The chain has TRBV9 and TRBJ1-2; D is unresolved. This clonotype originated in a woman aged 18 to 35 in good health. The CDR3 nucleotides are TGTGCCAGCAGCGTTTCTGACGGCTATGGCTACACCTTC. It encodes CASSVSDGYGYTF.